The 23 T cell receptor beta chains below all came from one sample that was sequenced in a study of read filtering for tumor transcriptome and immune sequencing. This library used roughly 400 ng RNA and molecular barcoded adaptors spanning alpha/delta and beta/gamma chains. In TCRdb, the reads were re-called with MiXCR into one record per CDR3 protein. The table records over 50,000 distinct CDR3 sequences, approximately 15% of them present only once. Material for sequencing was a population of CD138-negative cells sorted from bone marrow. These receptors were collected from a donor over 35 with multiple myeloma.

In the case of this clonotype: This likely came from a read error, as a far larger clone is one base away. The chain links TRBV5-4 to TRBJ2-1; TRBD2 aligns across 9 bases. The length of the CDR3 is 12 residues. CDR1 is SGHNT, CDR2 YYREEE, per germline (reference sequence). CDR3 nucleotides: TGTGCCTGCAGGGGACTAGCCAATGAGCAGTTCTTC. Translation: CACRGLANEQFF.

The table lists this clonotype with many counts. The chain combines TRBV6-2 or TRBV6-3 with TRBJ2-7; D perhaps matches TRBD2 (6 bases). Germline lookup yields CDR1 MNHEY and CDR2 SVGEGT. This CDR3 region has 14 residues. Trimming took 0 bases from V and 3 from J, leaving 9 bases between them. This CDR3 is CASSYSGGVYEQYF. The CDR3 nucleotides are TGTGCCAGCAGTTACTCCGGGGGTGTCTACGAGCAGTACTTC.

There are many counts of this clonotype. A read error is possible here, since a much larger clone lies one base away. Because the CDR3 is missing its conserved closing phenylalanine or tryptophan, this is likely a read error. J is TRBJ2-1 and V is TRBV12-3 or TRBV12-4; 9 bases are shared with TRBD2. CDR3 length equals 14 residues. The V gene end was trimmed by 6 bases and the J gene end by 3 bases; junction bases not matched to a gene: 3. CDR3: CASSMTSGYNEQFL. The CDR3 bases are TGTGCCAGCAGCATGACTAGCGGCTACAATGAGCAGTTCCTC.

This clonotype was counted at least ten times. CDR3 nucleotide sequence: TGTGCCAGCAGTTACTCTCGGACAGGATTGACTGAAGCTTTCTTT. Protein sequence: CASSYSRTGLTEAFF. The chain couples TRBV6-5 to TRBJ1-1; 7 nucleotides match TRBD1. The germline CDR1 and CDR2 sequences are MNHEY and SVGAGI. The V segment lost 0 bases and the J segment 5 bases; nucleotides outside the gene matches: 6. There are 15 residues in the CDR3.

At least ten counts were recorded for this clonotype. V and J are TRBV19 and TRBJ1-2; no reliable D call. The CDR3 extends over 14 amino acids. The V gene lost 7 bases and the J gene lost 6 bases, with 18 bases spanning the gap. The germline V gene encodes CDR1 LNHDA and CDR2 SQIVND (reference sequence). This CDR3 is CASKEGLRQDGYTF. The CDR3 nucleotides read TGTGCCAGTAAGGAGGGTCTGCGTCAGGATGGCTACACCTTC.

This clonotype was seen at least ten times. This chain joins TRBV5-8 and TRBJ1-2; D unresolved. Germline V gene sequence: CDR1 SGHTS, CDR2 YDEGEE. Trimming removed 4 bases from V and 7 bases from J, with 14 bases in between. The CDR3 consists of 13 residues. This chain's CDR3 is CASSPLSRGGYTF. The CDR3 DNA reads as TGTGCCAGCAGCCCACTAAGTCGAGGTGGCTACACCTTC.

This clonotype showed up just once. The rearrangement uses TRBV5-5 and TRBJ2-2; TRBD2 matches at 12 bases. The CDR3 extends over 17 amino acids. V lost 10 bases to trimming and J lost 6 bases; unmatched junction nucleotides: 16. Germline V CDR1 and CDR2: SGHKS, YYEKEE (reference sequence). CDR3 in DNA: TGTGCCGGCACCCGCCGGACTAGCGGGATTATTGCCGGGGAGCTGTTTTTT. This codes for CAGTRRTSGIIAGELFF.

This clonotype came up many times. The rearrangement links TRBV19 to TRBJ2-7; 7 bases are a match to TRBD1. The CDR3 consists of 14 residues. Looked up from germline, CDR1 is LNHDA and CDR2 is SQIVND (reference sequence). V was pared by 5 bases and J by 3 bases, with 7 bases of the junction left unmatched. The CDR3 spells CASSLRGQFYEQYF. CDR3 DNA: TGTGCCAGTAGTCTCCGGGGACAGTTCTACGAGCAGTACTTC.

At least ten counts were recorded for this clonotype. The chain carries TRBV14 and TRBJ1-6; D remains unclear. The CDR3 extends over 16 amino acids. Germline assignment: CDR1 SGHDN and CDR2 FVKESK. Trimming stripped 1 base from V and 7 bases from J, with 14 bases between. CDR3 in amino acids: CASSQAEGYGNSPLHF. CDR3 DNA: TGTGCCAGCAGCCAAGCTGAGGGCTATGGGAATTCACCCCTCCACTTT.

On this clonotype itself: A read error may be the cause here, since a much bigger clone is one base away. The rearrangement uses TRBV7-9 and TRBJ1-5; D is possibly TRBD1 (5 bases). The germline gives CDR1 SEHNR, CDR2 FQNEAQ (reference sequence). This CDR3 comprises 14 residues. CDR3 coding DNA: TGTACCAGCAGCCAAACAGGTGCCAATCAGCCCCAGCATTTT. Encoded protein: CTSSQTGANQPQHF.

This clonotype was observed many times. This chain links TRBV11-3 with TRBJ2-2; 7 bases agree with TRBD2. The germline V gene encodes CDR1 SGHNT and CDR2 YENEEA. The CDR3 contains 15 residues. The V gene end was trimmed by 3 bases and the J gene end by 2 bases; junction bases not matched to a gene: 3. The CDR3 loop reads CASSFERDNTGELFF. The CDR3 coding sequence is TGTGCCAGCAGCTTCGAGCGGGACAACACCGGGGAGCTGTTTTTT.

This clonotype came up many times. This rearrangement joins TRBV18 to TRBJ1-4, with unresolved D. Germline V gene data show CDR1 as KGHSH and CDR2 as LQKENI. V was shortened by 1 base and J by 4 bases, with 13 bases between the two germline ends. The CDR3 extends over 16 amino acids. This CDR3 is CASSPRQTASNEKLFF. In DNA form, the CDR3 reads TGTGCCAGCTCACCACGTCAGACGGCAAGTAATGAAAAACTGTTTTTT.

This clonotype was counted at least ten times. The chain is built from TRBV28 and TRBJ1-5; D not resolved. CDR3 size: 13 residues. V was clipped by 6 bases and J by 3 bases, with 9 bases between them. Germline-derived CDR1 and CDR2 are MDHEN and SYDVKM. The CDR3 DNA reads as TGTGCCAGCAGCCCTACAGACAATCAGCCCCAGCATTTT. Residues: CASSPTDNQPQHF.

This clonotype was observed at least ten times. The chain recombines TRBV5-1 with TRBJ2-3; 8 bases line up with TRBD1. The CDR3 loop spans 15 amino acids. CDR1 and CDR2 from the germline V gene are SGHRS and YFSETQ. V trimming: 4 bases; J trimming: 2 bases; junction bases outside the gene matches: 6. In DNA, the CDR3 is TGCGCCAGCAGCCCCGGACAGGGAACCACAGATACGCAGTATTTT. It yields the protein CASSPGQGTTDTQYF.

This clonotype was seen many times. The rearrangement joins TRBV28 to TRBJ1-1, with 11 bases fitting TRBD1. This CDR3 has 13 residues. Germline V gene data show CDR1 as MDHEN and CDR2 as SYDVKM. J lost 6 bases, V lost 6 bases, and 3 bases had no gene match. As DNA, the CDR3 is TGTGCCAGCAGGGACAGGGGGCTAGCTGAAGCTTTCTTT. It yields the protein CASRDRGLAEAFF. Drawing the rest from reference TRBV28 and TRBJ1-1, the complete variable domain is DVKVTQSSRYLVKRTGEKVFLECVQDMDHENMFWYRQDPGLGLRLIYFSYDVKMKEKGDIPEGYSVSREKKERFSLILESASTNQTSMYLCASRDRGLAEAFFGQGTRLTVV.

Details on this clonotype: A much larger clone lies one base from this, so it may be a read error. This chain connects TRBV12-3 or TRBV12-4 to TRBJ1-1, with 7 bases lining up with TRBD1. Trimming at V came to 8 bases and at J to 6 bases, leaving 9 bases not matched to a gene. The CDR3 runs to 13 residues. The CDR3 reads CASRPDREPEAFF. CDR3 nucleotide sequence: TGTGCCAGCCGTCCCGACAGGGAACCTGAAGCTTTCTTT.

This clonotype has at least ten counts. The chain links TRBV15 to TRBJ1-2, with a weak D call TRBD1 (5 bases). CDR1 LNHNV and CDR2 YYDKDF come from the germline V gene (reference sequence). The CDR3 covers 14 residues. Deletions cut 0 bases from V and 4 bases from J, with 9 bases between. CDR3 sequence (DNA): TGTGCCACCAGCAGAGATAGGGGTGGCTATGGCTACACCTTC. Its translation: CATSRDRGGYGYTF.

This clonotype was observed many times. The chain is built from TRBV28 and TRBJ2-5; D possibly corresponds to TRBD2 (5 bases). Germline loops: CDR1 MDHEN, CDR2 SYDVKM. The V end was cut by 6 bases, the J end by 8 bases, with 22 bases between. The CDR3 is 15 amino acids. The CDR3 region has the DNA TGTGCCAGCAGCCCCCCGGACTTCCCCTCCGAAACCCAGTACTTC. Encoded protein: CASSPPDFPSETQYF. The variable domain in full, completed from reference TRBV28 and TRBJ2-5, reads DVKVTQSSRYLVKRTGEKVFLECVQDMDHENMFWYRQDPGLGLRLIYFSYDVKMKEKGDIPEGYSVSREKKERFSLILESASTNQTSMYLCASSPPDFPSETQYFGPGTRLLVL.

The table lists this clonotype with many counts. V is TRBV7-8 and J is TRBJ2-1; 9 positions match TRBD2. This CDR3 has 15 amino acids. Looked up from germline, CDR1 is SGHVS and CDR2 is FQNEAQ. V shed 4 bases and J 3 bases; nucleotides not matched to a gene: 4. In DNA form, the CDR3 reads TGTGCCAGCAGCTCCGAGCGGGAGGACTACAATGAGCAGTTCTTC. Translated: CASSSEREDYNEQFF.

The genes are TRBV7-2 and TRBJ2-7, with 9 nucleotides matching TRBD1. Germline V gene sequence: CDR1 SGHTA, CDR2 FQGNSA. There are 16 residues in the CDR3. V dropped 6 bases and J dropped 3; count of bases not matched to a gene: 12. The CDR3 here is CASSFQSGQGHYEQYF. Written as DNA, the CDR3 is TGTGCCAGCAGTTTTCAATCGGGACAGGGACACTACGAGCAGTACTTC. The full variable domain, with the rest looked up from reference TRBV7-2 and TRBJ2-7, is GAGVSQSPSNKVTEKGKDVELRCDPISGHTALYWYRQSLGQGLEFLIYFQGNSAPDKSGLPSDRFSAERTGGSVSTLTIQRTQQEDSAVYLCASSFQSGQGHYEQYFGPGTRLTVT.

This clonotype was counted at least ten times. V and J are TRBV29-1 and TRBJ2-7; D is perhaps TRBD1 (6 bases). V lost 3 bases, J lost 0 bases, and 9 bases lay in between. The germline V gene has CDR1 SQVTM and CDR2 ANQGSEA. This CDR3 region has 13 residues. The CDR3 loop reads CSVDRTDSYEQYF. The CDR3 region has the DNA TGCAGCGTTGACAGGACAGACTCCTACGAGCAGTACTTC.

At least ten counts were recorded for this clonotype. The chain couples TRBV6-6 to TRBJ1-1; no firm D call. Germline-derived CDR1 and CDR2 are MNHNY and SVGAGI (reference sequence). V lost 7 bases and J 1 base, leaving 4 bases between the germline ends. CDR3 length: 11 residues. The CDR3 bases are TGTGCCAGCAATAAGAACACTGAAGCTTTCTTT. Its translation is CASNKNTEAFF.

This clonotype was seen more than once but under ten times. This chain uses TRBV28 with TRBJ2-5, with 9 bases lining up with TRBD1. V shed 4 bases and J 1 base; nucleotides not matched to a gene: 1. The CDR3 totals 14 residues. CDR1 is MDHEN, CDR2 SYDVKM, per germline. CDR3 DNA: TGTGCCAGCAGTTGGGACAGGGTCCAAGAGACCCAGTACTTC. Protein sequence: CASSWDRVQETQYF.